The clone carrying this TCR beta chain occurred once. The antigen remains unidentified. Produced via immunoSEQ multiplex PCR; TCRdb's table is partial and in-frame only. The sample has around 40,000 clones; 95% are singletons. This sample was taken from a study of graft-versus-host responses after intestinal transplantation. Study-wide context: Grafts that recipients had were multivisceral, liver-intestinal, or isolated intestinal transplants.

Germline V gives CDR1 MNHNS, CDR2 SASEGT. The CDR3 spans 15 residues. V was shortened by 1 base and J by 1 base, with 11 bases between the two germline ends. The specimen comprised unstimulated CD8+ T cells sorted from spleen or lymph node cells, sampled before transplant. This receptor was identified in a human donor who was the organ donor for an intestinal transplant. The chain employs TRBV6-1 and TRBJ2-7; D possibly corresponds to TRBD2 (7 bases). The CDR3 bases are TGTGCCAGCAGTGAAGGGGAGGGGGGGTCCTACGAGCAGTACTTC. Its translation is CASSEGEGGSYEQYF.